These 2 T cell receptor beta chains came from one sample sequenced in a study of cytomegalovirus exposure and HLA in healthy donors. PCR amplification relied on 60 Vbeta primers (plus 13 Jbeta primers). The table came from immunoSEQ multiplex PCR; TCRdb's copy has only in-frame clones and leaves some out. The sample holds fewer than 150,000 clones, roughly three quarters seen once. The sequencing input was PBMCs. These receptors all stem from a man aged 30-40 years in good health and CMV-seronegative.

The chain carries TRBV30 and TRBJ2-1; D possibly corresponds to TRBD2 (6 bases). Trimming removed 8 bases at V and 6 bases at J, with 14 bases between. Germline values: CDR1 GTSNPN, CDR2 SVGIG (reference sequence). The CDR3 runs 12 residues. CDR3 coding DNA: TGTGCCCGAGACGGGGGTACCAATGAGCAGTTCTTC. Its protein is CARDGGTNEQFF.

Worth noting for this clone: Other DNA sequences within the sample encode an identical CDR3. V usage is TRBV7-8 and J usage is TRBJ2-5; D is possibly TRBD2 (7 bases). The CDR3 runs to 15 residues. V was cut by 1 base and J by 1 base, with 10 bases left in between. Germline V gives CDR1 SGHVS, CDR2 FQNEAQ. DNA of the CDR3: TGTGCCAGCAGCTTAGGAGGGGGGGTCCAAGAGACCCAGTACTTC. It specifies CASSLGGGVQETQYF. Combining the CDR3 with reference TRBV7-8 and TRBJ2-5 gives the whole variable domain GAGVSQSPRYKVAKRGQDVALRCDPISGHVSLFWYQQALGQGPEFLTYFQNEAQLDKSGLPSDRFFAERPEGSVSTLKIQRTQQEDSAVYLCASSLGGGVQETQYFGPGTRLLVL.